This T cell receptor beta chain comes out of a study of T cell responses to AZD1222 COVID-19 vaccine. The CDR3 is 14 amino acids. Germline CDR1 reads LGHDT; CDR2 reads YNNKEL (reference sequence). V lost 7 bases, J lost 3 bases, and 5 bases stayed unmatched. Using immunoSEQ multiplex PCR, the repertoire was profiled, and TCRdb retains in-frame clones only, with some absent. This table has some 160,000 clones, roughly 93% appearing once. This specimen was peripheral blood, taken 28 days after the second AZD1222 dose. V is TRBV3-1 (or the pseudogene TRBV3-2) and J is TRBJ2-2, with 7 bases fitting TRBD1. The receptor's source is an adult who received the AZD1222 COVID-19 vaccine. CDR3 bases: TGTGCCAGCAAATTTACAGGGGACACCGGGGAGCTGTTTTTT. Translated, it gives CASKFTGDTGELFF.